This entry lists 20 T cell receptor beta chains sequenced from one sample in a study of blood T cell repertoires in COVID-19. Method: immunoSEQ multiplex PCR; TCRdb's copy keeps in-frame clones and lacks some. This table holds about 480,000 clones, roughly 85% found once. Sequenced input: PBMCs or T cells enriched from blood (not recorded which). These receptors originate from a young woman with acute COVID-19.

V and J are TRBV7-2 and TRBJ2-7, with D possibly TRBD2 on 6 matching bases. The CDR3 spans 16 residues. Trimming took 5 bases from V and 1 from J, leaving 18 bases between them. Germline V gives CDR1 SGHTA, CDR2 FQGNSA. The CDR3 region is CASSQGWRDPSYEQYF. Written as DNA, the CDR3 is TGTGCCAGCAGCCAGGGTTGGCGGGACCCGTCCTACGAGCAGTACTTC.

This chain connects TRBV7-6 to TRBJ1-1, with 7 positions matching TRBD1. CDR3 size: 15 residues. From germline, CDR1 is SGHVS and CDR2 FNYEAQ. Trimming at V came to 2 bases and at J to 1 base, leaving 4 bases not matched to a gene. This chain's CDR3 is CASSLWTGSNTEAFF. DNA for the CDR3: TGTGCCAGCAGCTTATGGACAGGATCGAACACTGAAGCTTTCTTT.

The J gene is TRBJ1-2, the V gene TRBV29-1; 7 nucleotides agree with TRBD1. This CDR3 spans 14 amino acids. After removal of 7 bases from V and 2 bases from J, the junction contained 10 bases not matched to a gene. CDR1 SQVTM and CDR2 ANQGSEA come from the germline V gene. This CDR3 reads CSAPDRASNYGYTF. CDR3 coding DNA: TGCAGCGCCCCCGACAGGGCGTCCAACTATGGCTACACCTTC.

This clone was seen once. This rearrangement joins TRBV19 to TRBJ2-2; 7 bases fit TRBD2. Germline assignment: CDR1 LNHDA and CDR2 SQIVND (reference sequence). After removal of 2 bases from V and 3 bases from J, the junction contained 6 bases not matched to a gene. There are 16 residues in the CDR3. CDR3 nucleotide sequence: TGTGCCAGTAGTATAAGAGGGAGGGACTACACCGGGGAGCTGTTTTTT. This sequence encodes CASSIRGRDYTGELFF.

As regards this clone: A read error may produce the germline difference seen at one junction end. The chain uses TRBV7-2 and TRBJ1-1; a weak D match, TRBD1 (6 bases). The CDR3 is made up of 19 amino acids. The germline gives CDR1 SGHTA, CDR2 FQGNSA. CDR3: CASSLIWEIRRGANSEAFF. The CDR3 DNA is TGTGCCAGCAGCTTAATTTGGGAGATTCGCCGGGGGGCGAACTCTGAAGCTTTCTTT.

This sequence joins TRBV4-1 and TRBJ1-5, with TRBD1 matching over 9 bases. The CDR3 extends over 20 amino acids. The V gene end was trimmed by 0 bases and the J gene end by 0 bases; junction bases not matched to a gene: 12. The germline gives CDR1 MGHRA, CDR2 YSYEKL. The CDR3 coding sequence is TGCGCCAGCAGCCAAGATTTCGCTCTCGACAGGGGGGCTAGCAATCAGCCCCAGCATTTT. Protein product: CASSQDFALDRGASNQPQHF.

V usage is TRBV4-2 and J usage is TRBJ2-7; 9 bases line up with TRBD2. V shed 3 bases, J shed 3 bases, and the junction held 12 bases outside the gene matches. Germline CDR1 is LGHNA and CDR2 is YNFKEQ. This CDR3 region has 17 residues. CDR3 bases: TGTGCCAGCAGCCAGGGGAGGCTAGCGGGATACTACTACGAGCAGTACTTC. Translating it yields CASSQGRLAGYYYEQYF.

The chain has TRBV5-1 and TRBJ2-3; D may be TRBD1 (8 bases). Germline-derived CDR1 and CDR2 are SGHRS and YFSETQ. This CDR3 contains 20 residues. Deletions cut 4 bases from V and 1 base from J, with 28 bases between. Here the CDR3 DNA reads TGCGCCAGCAGCCGGGAGGAGACAGGGGTTAAAGTAATGGGCACAGATACGCAGTATTTT. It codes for CASSREETGVKVMGTDTQYF.

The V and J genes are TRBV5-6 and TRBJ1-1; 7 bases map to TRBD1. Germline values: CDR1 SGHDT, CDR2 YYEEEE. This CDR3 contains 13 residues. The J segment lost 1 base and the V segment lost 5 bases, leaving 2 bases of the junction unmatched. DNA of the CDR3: TGTGCCAGCAGGCGGACAGGGAACACTGAAGCTTTCTTT. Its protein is CASRRTGNTEAFF.

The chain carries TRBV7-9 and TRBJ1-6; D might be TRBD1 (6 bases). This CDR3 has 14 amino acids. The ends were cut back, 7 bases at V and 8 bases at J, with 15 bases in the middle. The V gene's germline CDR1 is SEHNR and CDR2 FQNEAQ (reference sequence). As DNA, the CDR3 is TGTGCCAGCAAAGCGTCGGACAGCTATTCACCCCTCCACTTT. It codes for CASKASDSYSPLHF.

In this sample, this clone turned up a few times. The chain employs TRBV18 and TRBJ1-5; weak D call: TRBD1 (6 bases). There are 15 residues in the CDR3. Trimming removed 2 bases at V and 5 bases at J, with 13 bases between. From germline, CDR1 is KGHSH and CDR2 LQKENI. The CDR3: CASSPRTVWDQPQHF. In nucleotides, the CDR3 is TGTGCCAGCTCACCAAGGACAGTTTGGGATCAGCCCCAGCATTTT.

The CDR3 DNA is TGTGCCAGCAGCCGGAGCAGGGATGGAAACACCATATATTTT. As protein: CASSRSRDGNTIYF. V and J are TRBV16 and TRBJ1-3, with a tentative D call TRBD1 (5 bases). Germline CDR1 KGHSY, CDR2 FQNENV. The germline V and J ends were trimmed by 4 bases and 3 bases, with 10 bases remaining between them. This CDR3 spans 14 amino acids.

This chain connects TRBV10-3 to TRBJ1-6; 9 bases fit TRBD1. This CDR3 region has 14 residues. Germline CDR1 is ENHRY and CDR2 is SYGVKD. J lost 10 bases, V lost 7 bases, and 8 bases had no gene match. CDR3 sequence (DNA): TGTGCCATCACCCCGGGACAGGGTAACTCACCCCTCCACTTT. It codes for CAITPGQGNSPLHF.

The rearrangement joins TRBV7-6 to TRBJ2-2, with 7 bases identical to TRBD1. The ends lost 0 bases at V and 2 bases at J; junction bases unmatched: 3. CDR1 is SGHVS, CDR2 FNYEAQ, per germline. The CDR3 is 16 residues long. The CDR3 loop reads CASSLADRPNTGELFF. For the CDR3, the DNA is TGTGCCAGCAGCTTAGCGGACAGGCCCAACACCGGGGAGCTGTTTTTT.

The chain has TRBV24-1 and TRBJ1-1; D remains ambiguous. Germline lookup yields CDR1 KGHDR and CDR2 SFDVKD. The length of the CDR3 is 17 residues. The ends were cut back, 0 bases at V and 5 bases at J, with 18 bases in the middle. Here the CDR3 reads CATSDLFFARRGTEAFF. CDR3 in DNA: TGTGCCACCAGTGATTTGTTCTTTGCCCGGAGAGGAACTGAAGCTTTCTTT.

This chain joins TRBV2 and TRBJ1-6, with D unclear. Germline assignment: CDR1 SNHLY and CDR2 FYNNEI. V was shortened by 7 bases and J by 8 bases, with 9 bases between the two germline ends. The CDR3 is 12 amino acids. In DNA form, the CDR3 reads TGTGCCAGCAACAACAACGATTCACCCCTCCACTTT. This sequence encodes CASNNNDSPLHF.

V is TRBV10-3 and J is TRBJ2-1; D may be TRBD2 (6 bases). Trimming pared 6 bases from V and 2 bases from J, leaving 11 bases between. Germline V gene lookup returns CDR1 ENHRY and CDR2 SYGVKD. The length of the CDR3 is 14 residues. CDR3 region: CAIRGAGPYNEQFF. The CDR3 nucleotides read TGTGCCATCAGAGGAGCGGGCCCCTACAATGAGCAGTTCTTC.

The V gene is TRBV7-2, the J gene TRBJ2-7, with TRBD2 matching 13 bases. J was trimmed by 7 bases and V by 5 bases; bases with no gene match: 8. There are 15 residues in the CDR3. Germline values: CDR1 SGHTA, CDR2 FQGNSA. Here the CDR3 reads CASSPGLAGVSEQYF. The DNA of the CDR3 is TGTGCCAGCAGCCCAGGACTAGCGGGGGTGTCGGAGCAGTACTTC.

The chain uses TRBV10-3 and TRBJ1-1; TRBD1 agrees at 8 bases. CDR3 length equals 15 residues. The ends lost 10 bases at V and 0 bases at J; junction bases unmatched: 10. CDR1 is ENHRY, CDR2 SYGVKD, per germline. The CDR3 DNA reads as TGTGCCACCCGAGGGACAGGAATCATGAACACTGAAGCTTTCTTT. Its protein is CATRGTGIMNTEAFF.

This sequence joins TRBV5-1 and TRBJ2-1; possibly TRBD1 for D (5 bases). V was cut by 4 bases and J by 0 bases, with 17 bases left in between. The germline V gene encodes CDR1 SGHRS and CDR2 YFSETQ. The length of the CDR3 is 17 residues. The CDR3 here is CASSGVGAESSYNEQFF. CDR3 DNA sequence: TGCGCCAGCAGCGGGGTAGGGGCGGAGAGCTCCTACAATGAGCAGTTCTTC.